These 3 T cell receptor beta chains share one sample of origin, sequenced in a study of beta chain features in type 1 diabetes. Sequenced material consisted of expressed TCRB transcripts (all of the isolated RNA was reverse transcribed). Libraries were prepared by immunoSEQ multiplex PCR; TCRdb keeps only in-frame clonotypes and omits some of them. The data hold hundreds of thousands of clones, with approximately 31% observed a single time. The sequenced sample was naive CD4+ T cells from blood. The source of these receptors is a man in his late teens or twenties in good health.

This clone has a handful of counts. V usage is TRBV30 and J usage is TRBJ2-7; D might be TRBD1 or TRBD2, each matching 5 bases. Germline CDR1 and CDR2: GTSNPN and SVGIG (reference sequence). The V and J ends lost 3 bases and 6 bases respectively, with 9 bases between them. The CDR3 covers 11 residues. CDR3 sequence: CAWRSGTEQYF. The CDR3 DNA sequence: TGTGCCTGGAGATCCGGGACCGAGCAGTACTTC.

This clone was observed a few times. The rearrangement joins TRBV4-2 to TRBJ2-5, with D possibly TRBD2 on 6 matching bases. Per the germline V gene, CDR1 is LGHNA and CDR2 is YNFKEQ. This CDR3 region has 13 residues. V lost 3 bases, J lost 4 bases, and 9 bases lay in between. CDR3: CASSHGGRETQYF. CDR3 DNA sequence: TGTGCCAGCAGCCATGGGGGGAGAGAGACCCAGTACTTC.

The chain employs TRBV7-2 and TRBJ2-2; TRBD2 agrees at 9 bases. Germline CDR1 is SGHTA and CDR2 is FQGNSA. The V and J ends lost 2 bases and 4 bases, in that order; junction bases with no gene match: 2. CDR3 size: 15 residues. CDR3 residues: CASSLRREGTGELFF. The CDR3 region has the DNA TGTGCCAGCAGCTTACGGCGGGAGGGCACCGGGGAGCTGTTTTTT.